This TCR beta chain was captured in a study of regulatory T cells in long-lasting Graves disease. This clonotype has more than one count but fewer than ten. Stated time point: newly diagnosed GD, antithyroid drugs for less than 3 months. Extracted RNA from PBMCs served as the source of the TCR library. The length of the CDR3 is 15 residues. The germline gives CDR1 SEHNR, CDR2 FQNEAQ (reference sequence). Trimming cost V 4 bases and J 3 bases; bases outside gene matches: 4. The authors built TCR beta libraries using iRepertoire HTBI primers and Arm-PCR of CDR3 regions. TCRdb recomputed calls from the multiplex PCR reads with MiXCR, one row per CDR3 protein. Found here are 530,000 or so distinct CDR3 sequences, about 13% of them singletons; the top ten hold 10%. This same sample was also part of a study on T cells in Graves' hyperthyroidism and ophthalmopathy.

The V and J genes are TRBV7-9 and TRBJ2-3; 10 bases map to TRBD1. Sequences were derived from peripheral blood mononuclear cells (PBMCs), sampled at new diagnosis, from a patient treated with antithyroid drugs. The TCR originated in a man between 25 and 39 years old with Graves disease. The CDR3 DNA reads TGTGCCAGCAGCTATGACAGGGGGCGTACAGATACGCAGTATTTT. It specifies CASSYDRGRTDTQYF. Supplemented by reference TRBV7-9 and TRBJ2-3, the full variable domain reads DTGVSQNPRHKITKRGQNVTFRCDPISEHNRLYWYRQTLGQGPEFLTYFQNEAQLEKSRLLSDRFSAERPKGSFSTLEIQRTEQGDSAMYLCASSYDRGRTDTQYFGPGTRLTVL.